This T cell receptor (beta chain) was captured in a study of cytomegalovirus exposure and HLA in healthy donors. The study's findings and limits: Later on, an analysis tied around 17,000 TCR beta sequences to HLA alleles at 0.05 false discovery rate.

In regard to this clone: Its cognate antigen is unknown.

60 Vbeta and 13 Jbeta primers were used in PCR. Measured with immunoSEQ multiplex PCR; TCRdb has only the in-frame clones, and not every one. This sample has around 150,000 clones, with roughly 88% found just once. This TCR derives from a woman between 40 and 55 years old in good health and CMV-seronegative. Sequenced sample: PBMCs.

CDR3 amino acids: CASSSPGLAGRQFF. DNA of the CDR3: TGTGCCAGCAGCTCCCCGGGACTAGCGGGTCGGCAGTTCTTC. The chain links TRBV7-2 to TRBJ2-1; 12 bases align to TRBD2. The CDR3 consists of 14 residues. J lost 12 bases, V lost 4 bases, and 7 bases had no gene match. The germline CDR1 and CDR2 sequences are SGHTA and FQGNSA.